The following is a T cell receptor beta chain sequence with its context. The antigen it binds to is not known. Base qualities are missing; no much larger clone stands one base away. Donors formed part of the validation cohort, which comprised over a hundred subjects and was distinct from the first cohort of 670 or so subjects. Including cysteine and phenylalanine, the CDR3 has 18 amino acids. Solely the CDR3 DNA is kept, with 54 bases framed from the first base. At the junction V is shortened by 4 bases and J by 2 bases, with 22 bases in between. The germline V gene (reference sequence) yields PRHDT for CDR1 and FYEKMQ for CDR2. The sample is drawn from a study of cytomegalovirus exposure and HLA in healthy donors (dated by TCRdb to about 2017). Some background on the complete study: According to a later analysis, the 100 to 150 validation repertoires were produced on the same platform as the 666 repertoires of the first cohort. The study aimed to test whether cataloging public T cell receptors could reveal signatures of past pathogen exposure. A separate validation cohort of approximately 120 different subjects was used in addition to the 666-subject first cohort. To predict cytomegalovirus infection status, the study combined high-throughput TCR immunosequencing, statistical association of individual TCRs with disease status, and machine learning. Broad study findings and their caveats: In a later analysis, TCRs clustered in the first cohort were found to also tend to co-occur in the approximately 110 validation repertoires, with around 94% of cluster scores above 0. In both the original and validation cohorts, the classifier was reported to diagnose cytomegalovirus status with high specificity and sensitivity. The study gave a list of some 150 TCR beta chains associated with cytomegalovirus. A few of the identified cytomegalovirus-associated TCR beta chains were confirmed in vitro to be specific for cytomegalovirus antigens. Most TCR sequences were seen in very few donors, while some public TCRs were found in many individuals. The authors suggested that the approach could potentially be generalized to other disease states and immunological phenotypes. A later analysis had no HLA typing for the validation cohort, so co-occurrence there was scored across all 130 or so repertoires.

The method behind the library was the immunoSEQ multiplex PCR assay. From the authors' description of their analysis: A statistical classification framework was developed to diagnose cytomegalovirus status using the catalog of TCR beta chain sequences. TCRdb stores this immuneACCESS table with in-frame sequences only. Part of the clones is absent; in the studies checked, under half of the shortfall reflects unresolved V genes, and no reason is known for the rest. V, J and clone size derive from that table, while D and trimming were established from the DNA sequence. The sample table holds roughly 220,000 clones, of which approximately 88% were seen once. The ten top clones hold more than 12% of the sample.

This receptor was taken from a woman in her 30s in good health and CMV-seropositive. The material sequenced was PBMCs. In this chain, TRBV13 is recombined with TRBJ2-3, with TRBD2 tentatively as D gene (6 bases match). The CDR3 region has the sequence CASSSDRDFPFNTDTQYF. The bases are TGTGCCAGCAGCTCAGATCGGGACTTTCCATTTAACACAGATACGCAGTATTTT.